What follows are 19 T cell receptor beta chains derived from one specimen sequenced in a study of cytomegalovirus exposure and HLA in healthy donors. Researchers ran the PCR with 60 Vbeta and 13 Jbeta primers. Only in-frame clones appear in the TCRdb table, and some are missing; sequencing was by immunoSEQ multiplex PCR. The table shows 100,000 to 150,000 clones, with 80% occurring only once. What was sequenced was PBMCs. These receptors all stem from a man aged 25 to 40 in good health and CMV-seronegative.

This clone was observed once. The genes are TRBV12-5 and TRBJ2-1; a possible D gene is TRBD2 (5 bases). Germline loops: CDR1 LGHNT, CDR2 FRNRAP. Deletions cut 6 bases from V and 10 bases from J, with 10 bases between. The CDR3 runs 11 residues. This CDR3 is CASGSRREQFF. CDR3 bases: TGTGCTAGTGGGTCTCGGAGGGAGCAGTTCTTC.

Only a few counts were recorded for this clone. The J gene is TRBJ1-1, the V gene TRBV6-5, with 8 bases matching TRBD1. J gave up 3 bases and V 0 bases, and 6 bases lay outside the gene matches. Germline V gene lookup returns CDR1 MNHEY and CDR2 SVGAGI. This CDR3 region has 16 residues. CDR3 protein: CASSYSSSGGDTEAFF. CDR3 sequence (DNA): TGTGCCAGCAGTTACTCCTCTTCAGGGGGCGACACTGAAGCTTTCTTT.

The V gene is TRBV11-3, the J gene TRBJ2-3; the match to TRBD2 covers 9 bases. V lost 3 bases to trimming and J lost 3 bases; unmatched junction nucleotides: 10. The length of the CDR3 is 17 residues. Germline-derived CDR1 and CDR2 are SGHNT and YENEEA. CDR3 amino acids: CASSFGSAGGPTDTQYF. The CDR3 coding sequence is TGTGCCAGCAGCTTTGGGTCGGCGGGAGGGCCGACAGATACGCAGTATTTT.

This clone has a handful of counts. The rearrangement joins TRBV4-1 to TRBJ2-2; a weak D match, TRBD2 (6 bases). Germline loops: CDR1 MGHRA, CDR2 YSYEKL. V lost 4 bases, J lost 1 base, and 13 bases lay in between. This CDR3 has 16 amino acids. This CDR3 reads CASSLPGLLNTGELFF. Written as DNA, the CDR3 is TGCGCCAGCAGCCTTCCGGGACTCTTGAACACCGGGGAGCTGTTTTTT.

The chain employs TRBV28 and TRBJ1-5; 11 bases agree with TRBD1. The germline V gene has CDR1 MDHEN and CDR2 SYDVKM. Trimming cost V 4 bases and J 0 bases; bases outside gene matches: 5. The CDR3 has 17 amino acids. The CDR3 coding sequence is TGTGCCAGCAGTTCTGGACAGGGGGCAATTAGCAATCAGCCCCAGCATTTT. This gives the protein CASSSGQGAISNQPQHF.

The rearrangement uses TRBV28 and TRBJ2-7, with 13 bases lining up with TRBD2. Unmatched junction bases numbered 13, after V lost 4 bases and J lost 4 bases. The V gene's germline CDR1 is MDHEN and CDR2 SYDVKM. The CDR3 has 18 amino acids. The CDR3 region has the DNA TGTGCCAGCAGTTCTCGGACACTCGGACTAGCGGGAGAGTACGAGCAGTACTTC. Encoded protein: CASSSRTLGLAGEYEQYF.

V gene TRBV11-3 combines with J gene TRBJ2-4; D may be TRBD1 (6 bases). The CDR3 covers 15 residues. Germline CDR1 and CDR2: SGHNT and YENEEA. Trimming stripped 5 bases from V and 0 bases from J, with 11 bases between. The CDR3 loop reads CASSKTGLAKNIQYF. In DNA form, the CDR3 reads TGTGCCAGCAGCAAGACAGGTCTAGCCAAAAACATTCAGTACTTC.

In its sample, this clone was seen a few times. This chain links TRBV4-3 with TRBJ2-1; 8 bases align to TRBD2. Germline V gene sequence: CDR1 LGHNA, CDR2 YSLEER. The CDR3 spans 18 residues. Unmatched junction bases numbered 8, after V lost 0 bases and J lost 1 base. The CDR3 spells CASSQDTPGLVSYNEQFF. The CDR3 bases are TGCGCCAGCAGCCAAGATACCCCGGGACTAGTTTCCTACAATGAGCAGTTCTTC.

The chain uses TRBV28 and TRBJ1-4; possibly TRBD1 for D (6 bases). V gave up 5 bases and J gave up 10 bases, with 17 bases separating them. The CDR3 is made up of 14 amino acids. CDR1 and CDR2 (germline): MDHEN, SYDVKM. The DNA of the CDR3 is TGTGCCAGCAGTGTCAAACAGGGTATTCGAAAACTGTTTTTT. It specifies CASSVKQGIRKLFF.

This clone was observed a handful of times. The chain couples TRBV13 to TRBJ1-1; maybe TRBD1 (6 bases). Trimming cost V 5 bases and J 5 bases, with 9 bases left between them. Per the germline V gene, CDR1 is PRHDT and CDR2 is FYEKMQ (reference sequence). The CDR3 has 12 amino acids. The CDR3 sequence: CASSQGGTEAFF. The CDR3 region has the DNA TGTGCCAGCAGCCAAGGGGGAACTGAAGCTTTCTTT.

This chain's CDR3 is CASSTTGLHEQYF. In DNA form, the CDR3 reads TGTGCCAGCAGTACTACAGGGTTGCACGAGCAGTACTTC. The rearrangement joins TRBV6-1 to TRBJ2-7; possibly TRBD1 for D (6 bases). With 5 bases removed from V and 5 bases from J, the gap between germline ends came to 13 bases. The CDR3 is 13 amino acids. Germline-derived CDR1 and CDR2 are MNHNS and SASEGT.

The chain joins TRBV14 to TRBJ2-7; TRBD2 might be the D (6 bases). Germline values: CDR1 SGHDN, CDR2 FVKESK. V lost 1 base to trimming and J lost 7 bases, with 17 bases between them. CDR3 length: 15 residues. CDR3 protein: CASSQAHGLASEQYF. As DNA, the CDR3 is TGTGCCAGCAGCCAAGCGCACGGGCTAGCGAGTGAGCAGTACTTC.

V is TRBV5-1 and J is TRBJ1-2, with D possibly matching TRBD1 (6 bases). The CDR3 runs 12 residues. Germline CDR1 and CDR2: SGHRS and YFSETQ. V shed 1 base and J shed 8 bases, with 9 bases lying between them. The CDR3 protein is CASSLNRAGYTF. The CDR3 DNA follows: TGCGCCAGCAGCTTGAACAGGGCGGGCTACACCTTC.

The CDR3 is CASSLFSGELFF. The CDR3, as DNA: TGTGCCAGCAGTTTATTCTCCGGGGAGCTGTTTTTT. The chain carries TRBV27 and TRBJ2-2, with no clear D. Trimming removed 1 base from V and 6 bases from J, with 3 bases in between. The CDR3 loop spans 12 amino acids. Germline V gene data show CDR1 as MNHEY and CDR2 as SMNVEV (reference sequence).

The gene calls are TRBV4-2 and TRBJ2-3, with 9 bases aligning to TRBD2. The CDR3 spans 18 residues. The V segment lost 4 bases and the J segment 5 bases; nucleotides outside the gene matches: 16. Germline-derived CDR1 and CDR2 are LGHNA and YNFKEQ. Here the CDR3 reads CASSPYSGASGMQDTQYF. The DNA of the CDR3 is TGTGCCAGCAGCCCATACTCGGGGGCTAGCGGGATGCAAGATACGCAGTATTTT.

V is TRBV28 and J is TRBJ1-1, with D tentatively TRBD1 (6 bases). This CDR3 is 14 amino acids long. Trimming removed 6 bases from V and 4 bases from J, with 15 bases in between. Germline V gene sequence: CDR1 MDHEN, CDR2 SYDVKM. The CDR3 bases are TGTGCCAGCAGCTTCAGGGGTGGTCGCACTGAAGCTTTCTTT. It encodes CASSFRGGRTEAFF.

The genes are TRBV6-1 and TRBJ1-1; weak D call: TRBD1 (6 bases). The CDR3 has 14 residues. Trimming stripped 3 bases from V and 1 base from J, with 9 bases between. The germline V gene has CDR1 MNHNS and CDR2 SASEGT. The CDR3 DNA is TGTGCCAGCAGTGAGGGGGCGCGGAACACTGAAGCTTTCTTT. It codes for CASSEGARNTEAFF.

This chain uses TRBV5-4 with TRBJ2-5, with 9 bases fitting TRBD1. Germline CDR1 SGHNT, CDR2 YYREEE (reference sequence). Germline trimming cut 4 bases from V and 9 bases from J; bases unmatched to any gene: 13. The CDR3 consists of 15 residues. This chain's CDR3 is CASSLGTGQERAQYF. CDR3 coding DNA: TGTGCCAGCAGCCTAGGGACAGGGCAAGAGAGGGCCCAGTACTTC.

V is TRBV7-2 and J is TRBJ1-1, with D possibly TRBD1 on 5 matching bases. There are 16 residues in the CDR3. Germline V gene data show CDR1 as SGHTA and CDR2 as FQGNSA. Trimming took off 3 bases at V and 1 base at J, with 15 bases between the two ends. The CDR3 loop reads CASSLFGQGGNTEAFF. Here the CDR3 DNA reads TGTGCCAGCAGCTTGTTTGGGCAGGGTGGGAACACTGAAGCTTTCTTT. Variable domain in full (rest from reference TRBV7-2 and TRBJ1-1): GAGVSQSPSNKVTEKGKDVELRCDPISGHTALYWYRQSLGQGLEFLIYFQGNSAPDKSGLPSDRFSAERTGGSVSTLTIQRTQQEDSAVYLCASSLFGQGGNTEAFFGQGTRLTVV.